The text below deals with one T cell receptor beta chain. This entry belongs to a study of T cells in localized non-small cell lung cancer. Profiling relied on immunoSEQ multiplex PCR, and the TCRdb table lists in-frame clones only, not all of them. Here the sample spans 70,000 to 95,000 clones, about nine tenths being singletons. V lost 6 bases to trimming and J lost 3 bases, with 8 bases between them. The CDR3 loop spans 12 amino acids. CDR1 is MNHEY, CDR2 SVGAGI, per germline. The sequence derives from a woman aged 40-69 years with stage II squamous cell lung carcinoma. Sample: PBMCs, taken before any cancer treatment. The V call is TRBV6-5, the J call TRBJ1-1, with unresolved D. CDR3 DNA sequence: TGTGCCAGCAGGATACGGGACACTGAAGCTTTCTTT. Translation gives CASRIRDTEAFF.